Shown below are 11 T cell receptor beta chains from a single sample sequenced in a study of T cells in Graves' hyperthyroidism and ophthalmopathy. Amplification targeted TCR beta CDR3 regions from RNA transcripts. TCR CDR3 underwent first-round RT-PCR with the HTBI primer set. TCRdb used MiXCR to reprocess the multiplex PCR reads, holding one entry per CDR3 protein. The sample has around 520,000 distinct CDR3 sequences, 14% seen once. Sequencing input: blood. The receptors were gathered from a woman aged 35 to 49 with Graves' hyperthyroidism.

This chain connects TRBV7-3 to TRBJ2-5, with 9 bases matching TRBD1. Germline CDR1 and CDR2: SGHTA and FQGTGA. Unmatched junction bases numbered 3, after V lost 5 bases and J lost 2 bases. This CDR3 contains 14 residues. This CDR3 reads CASSTTGGQETQYF. The DNA of the CDR3 is TGTGCCAGCAGCACGACAGGGGGGCAAGAGACCCAGTACTTC.

The V and J genes are TRBV24-1 and TRBJ2-5, with D possibly matching TRBD1 (6 bases). Germline CDR1 KGHDR, CDR2 SFDVKD. V was shortened by 1 base and J by 13 bases, with 12 bases between the two germline ends. This CDR3 is 12 amino acids long. This CDR3 is CATSDFQGLLYF. The CDR3 DNA is TGTGCCACCAGTGATTTCCAGGGGTTACTGTACTTC.

The chain couples TRBV11-2 to TRBJ2-1; TRBD2 matches 8 bases. The J segment lost 2 bases and the V segment lost 3 bases, leaving 6 bases of the junction unmatched. The CDR3 spans 16 residues. Germline lookup yields CDR1 SGHAT and CDR2 FQNNGV. The CDR3 region is CASSLAGLAAYNEQFF. The CDR3, as DNA: TGTGCCAGCAGCTTGGCCGGACTAGCAGCCTACAATGAGCAGTTCTTC. Drawing the rest from reference TRBV11-2 and TRBJ2-1, the complete variable domain is EAGVAQSPRYKIIEKRQSVAFWCNPISGHATLYWYQQILGQGPKLLIQFQNNGVVDDSQLPKDRFSAERLKGVDSTLKIQPAKLEDSAVYLCASSLAGLAAYNEQFFGPGTRLTVL.

This clonotype occurred many times. This chain joins TRBV27 and TRBJ2-1, with 9 nucleotides matching TRBD2. The germline V gene encodes CDR1 MNHEY and CDR2 SMNVEV (reference sequence). This CDR3 has 16 amino acids. V gave up 4 bases and J gave up 12 bases; unmatched junction bases: 16. The CDR3 coding sequence is TGTGCCAGCAGTTCACGGACTAAGCGGGGGGTTGAAGGGCAGTTCTTC. Its translation: CASSSRTKRGVEGQFF.

This clonotype has more than one count but fewer than ten. The V call is TRBV6-1, the J call TRBJ1-2, with TRBD1 identical over 7 bases. CDR1 is MNHNS, CDR2 SASEGT, per germline. V lost 5 bases to trimming and J lost 6 bases; unmatched junction nucleotides: 6. The CDR3 has 13 residues. DNA of the CDR3: TGTGCCAGCAGTCCCTTGGACAGGCATGGCTACACCTTC. This sequence encodes CASSPLDRHGYTF.

The CDR3 is CASSPLAGRPNEQFF. As DNA, the CDR3 is TGTGCCAGCAGCCCCCTAGCGGGAAGGCCGAATGAGCAGTTCTTC. J is TRBJ2-1 and V is TRBV7-9; 9 nucleotides agree with TRBD2. CDR3 size: 15 residues. The germline V gene has CDR1 SEHNR and CDR2 FQNEAQ (reference sequence). J lost 7 bases, V lost 5 bases, and 9 bases had no gene match. Complete variable domain (other parts from reference TRBV7-9 and TRBJ2-1): DTGVSQNPRHKITKRGQNVTFRCDPISEHNRLYWYRQTLGQGPEFLTYFQNEAQLEKSRLLSDRFSAERPKGSFSTLEIQRTEQGDSAMYLCASSPLAGRPNEQFFGPGTRLTVL.

Turning to this clonotype: One end of the junction is discordant with germline, which a read error may explain. This rearrangement joins TRBV5-1 to TRBJ2-3, with D possibly TRBD1 on 6 matching bases. The germline V gene encodes CDR1 SGHRS and CDR2 YFSETQ. The CDR3 runs 16 residues. CDR3 loop: CASSPQGGEGTDTQCF. The CDR3 bases are TGCGCCAGCAGCCCCCAAGGGGGAGAGGGCACAGATACGCAGTGTTTT.

V usage is TRBV7-9 and J usage is TRBJ2-7, with 9 bases lining up with TRBD1. There are 16 residues in the CDR3. Germline V gene sequence: CDR1 SEHNR, CDR2 FQNEAQ (reference sequence). The junction had 14 bases not matched to a gene; V was cut back by 5 bases and J by 6 bases. The CDR3: CASSPSTKQGAGEQYF. CDR3 DNA: TGTGCCAGCAGCCCGTCAACGAAACAGGGGGCTGGCGAGCAGTACTTC.

This clonotype was recorded at least ten times. The V gene is TRBV6-1, the J gene TRBJ1-2, with D perhaps matching TRBD1 (6 bases). CDR1 and CDR2 (germline): MNHNS, SASEGT. There are 17 residues in the CDR3. V lost 6 bases to trimming and J lost 1 base, with 21 bases between them. The DNA for the CDR3 is TGTGCCAGCAGCCTATCTGGTCGGGGGGCCGGTAACTATGGCTACACCTTC. It translates to CASSLSGRGAGNYGYTF.

The CDR3 is CAINLDRGLEAFF. Written as DNA, the CDR3 is TGTGCCATCAATTTGGACAGGGGGCTGGAAGCTTTCTTT. The chain combines TRBV10-3 with TRBJ1-1; TRBD1 aligns across 11 bases. Losses at the gene ends were 7 bases for V and 8 bases for J; bases not matched to a gene: 6. Looked up from germline, CDR1 is ENHRY and CDR2 is SYGVKD. The CDR3 contains 13 residues.

A single count supports this clonotype. The rearrangement links TRBV28 to TRBJ1-6; TRBD1 agrees at 10 bases. The CDR3 loop spans 17 amino acids. The J segment lost 6 bases and the V segment lost 1 base, leaving 6 bases of the junction unmatched. Germline values: CDR1 MDHEN, CDR2 SYDVKM. CDR3 region: CASSLSTGGIFNSPLHF. The CDR3 DNA reads TGTGCCAGCAGTTTATCGACAGGGGGCATTTTTAATTCACCCCTCCACTTT.